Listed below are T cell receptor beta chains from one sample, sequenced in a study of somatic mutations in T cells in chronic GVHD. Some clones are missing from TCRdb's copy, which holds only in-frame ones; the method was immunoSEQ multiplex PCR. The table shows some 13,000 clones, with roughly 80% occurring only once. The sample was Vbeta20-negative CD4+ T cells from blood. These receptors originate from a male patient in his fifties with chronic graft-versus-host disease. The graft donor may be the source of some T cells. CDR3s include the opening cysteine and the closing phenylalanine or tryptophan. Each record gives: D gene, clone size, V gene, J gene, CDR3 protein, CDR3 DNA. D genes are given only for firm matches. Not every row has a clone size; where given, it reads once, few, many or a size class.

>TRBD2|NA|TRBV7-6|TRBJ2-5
CASSSPSLGAGAKETQYF
TGTGCCAGCAGCTCCCCTTCGTTGGGAGCGGGGGCCAAGGAGACCCAGTACTTC
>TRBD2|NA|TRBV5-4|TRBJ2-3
CASPGTSGDATDTQYF
TGTGCCAGCCCCGGGACTAGCGGGGACGCCACAGATACGCAGTATTTT
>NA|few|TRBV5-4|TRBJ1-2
CASSLEAGAGGYTF
TGTGCCAGCAGCTTGGAGGCGGGGGCAGGAGGCTACACCTTC
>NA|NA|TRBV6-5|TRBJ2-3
CASSPTGSTDTQYF
TGTGCCAGCAGTCCGACGGGGAGCACAGATACGCAGTATTTT
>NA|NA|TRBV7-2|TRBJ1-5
CASSLLGGGNQPQHF
TGTGCCAGCAGCCTCTTGGGAGGAGGCAATCAGCCCCAGCATTTT
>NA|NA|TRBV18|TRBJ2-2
CASSPPYTGELFF
TGTGCCAGCTCACCTCCTTACACCGGGGAGCTGTTTTTT
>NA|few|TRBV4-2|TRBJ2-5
CASSQETGETQYF
TGTGCCAGCAGCCAAGAGACGGGAGAGACCCAGTACTTC
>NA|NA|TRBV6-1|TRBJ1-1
CASSLAGMNTEAFF
TGTGCCAGCAGTCTGGCGGGTATGAACACTGAAGCTTTCTTT
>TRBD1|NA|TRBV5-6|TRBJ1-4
CASSFDRDSTNEKLFF
TGTGCCAGCAGCTTCGACAGGGATTCAACTAATGAAAAACTGTTTTTT
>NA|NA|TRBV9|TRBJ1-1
CASSVSRSNTEAFF
TGTGCCAGCAGCGTGAGTAGATCGAACACTGAAGCTTTCTTT
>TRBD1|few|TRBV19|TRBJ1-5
CASSTTGGNQPQHF
TGTGCCAGTAGTACCACAGGGGGCAATCAGCCCCAGCATTTT
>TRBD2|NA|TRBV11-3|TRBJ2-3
CASSLGLAGNTDTQYF
TGTGCCAGCAGCTTAGGGCTAGCGGGGAACACAGATACGCAGTATTTT
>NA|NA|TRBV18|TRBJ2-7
CASSPPLGGGEQYF
TGTGCCAGCTCACCACCGTTGGGCGGAGGCGAGCAGTACTTC
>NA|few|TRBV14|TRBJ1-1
CASSSGLDTEAFF
TGTGCCAGCAGCTCAGGGTTGGACACTGAAGCTTTCTTT
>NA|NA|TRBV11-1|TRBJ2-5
CASSLRAGGETQYF
TGTGCCAGCAGCTTGCGGGCAGGAGGGGAGACCCAGTACTTC